A single sample gave rise to the 14 T cell receptor beta chains below, sequenced in a study of blood T cell repertoires in COVID-19. TCRdb's copy holds only in-frame clones and misses some; the assay was immunoSEQ multiplex PCR. The repertoire holds some 19,000 clones, with approximately 85% as singletons. Input material: peripheral blood. The origin of the receptors is a man older than 75 with acute or convalescent COVID-19.

The rearrangement links TRBV19 to TRBJ2-5; perhaps TRBD1 as D (7 bases). The V end lost 5 bases, the J end lost 2 bases, and 15 bases lay between the germline ends. The germline CDR1 and CDR2 sequences are LNHDA and SQIVND (reference sequence). The CDR3 is made up of 15 amino acids. The CDR3 sequence: CASSPSGGSQETQYF. In nucleotides, the CDR3 is TGTGCCAGTAGTCCATCAGGGGGGAGTCAAGAGACCCAGTACTTC.

J is TRBJ2-5 and V is TRBV18; the D is unclear. V was cut by 3 bases and J by 2 bases, with 4 bases left in between. This CDR3 is 12 amino acids long. Germline V gives CDR1 KGHSH, CDR2 LQKENI. The CDR3 here is CASSPRQETQYF. CDR3 DNA sequence: TGTGCCAGCTCACCGAGACAAGAGACCCAGTACTTC.

There are a few counts of this clone. The rearrangement uses TRBV19 and TRBJ1-6, with D tentatively TRBD1 (6 bases). The V gene's germline CDR1 is LNHDA and CDR2 SQIVND (reference sequence). The germline V and J ends were trimmed by 1 base and 9 bases, with 16 bases remaining between them. The CDR3 is made up of 16 amino acids. As DNA, the CDR3 is TGTGCCAGTAGTATAGCGTCAGGGGCCCGTGGTTCACCCCTCCACTTT. This gives the protein CASSIASGARGSPLHF.

This sequence joins TRBV2 and TRBJ2-2; 8 bases are a match to TRBD2. The germline V gene has CDR1 SNHLY and CDR2 FYNNEI. The CDR3 spans 15 residues. Germline trimming cut 7 bases from V and 3 bases from J; bases unmatched to any gene: 7. The DNA for the CDR3 is TGTGCCAGCACCTCGGCTAGCGGGTACACCGGGGAGCTGTTTTTT. Its protein product is CASTSASGYTGELFF.

V is TRBV6-5 and J is TRBJ2-7; the D is unclear. CDR1 is MNHEY, CDR2 SVGAGI, per germline. The CDR3 spans 11 residues. The V and J ends lost 6 bases and 4 bases respectively, with 7 bases between them. The CDR3: CASSSLYEQYF. The CDR3 DNA follows: TGTGCCAGCAGCTCTTTGTACGAGCAGTACTTC.

The CDR3 spells CASSTTRRGNQPQHF. The CDR3 region has the DNA TGTGCCAGCAGTACCACCCGGCGGGGTAATCAGCCCCAGCATTTT. The V call is TRBV28, the J call TRBJ1-5; D is uncertain. Trimming cost V 5 bases and J 4 bases, with 15 bases left between them. The germline CDR1 and CDR2 sequences are MDHEN and SYDVKM. This CDR3 contains 15 residues. Complete variable domain (other parts from reference TRBV28 and TRBJ1-5): DVKVTQSSRYLVKRTGEKVFLECVQDMDHENMFWYRQDPGLGLRLIYFSYDVKMKEKGDIPEGYSVSREKKERFSLILESASTNQTSMYLCASSTTRRGNQPQHFGDGTRLSIL.

The chain employs TRBV27 and TRBJ2-3; a weak D match, TRBD2 (5 bases). CDR1 is MNHEY, CDR2 SMNVEV, per germline (reference sequence). The V and J ends lost 2 bases and 12 bases respectively, with 15 bases between them. This CDR3 is 13 amino acids long. In DNA form, the CDR3 reads TGTGCCAGCAGTTTAGAGGGTCGGACCCCTCAGTATTTT. This sequence encodes CASSLEGRTPQYF.

This chain connects TRBV27 to TRBJ2-7, with a weak D call TRBD2 (6 bases). Germline CDR1 is MNHEY and CDR2 is SMNVEV (reference sequence). V dropped 2 bases and J dropped 0 bases, with 14 bases sitting between them. The CDR3 runs 16 residues. CDR3 sequence reads: CASSLGTFDGSYEQYF. The CDR3 DNA follows: TGTGCCAGCAGTTTAGGGACTTTCGATGGCTCCTACGAGCAGTACTTC.

The rearrangement joins TRBV30 to TRBJ1-5; D is perhaps TRBD1 (6 bases). Germline V gene lookup returns CDR1 GTSNPN and CDR2 SVGIG (reference sequence). The CDR3 consists of 12 residues. The V end was cut by 0 bases, the J end by 13 bases, with 13 bases between. The CDR3: CAWSVGGEVQHF. The CDR3 bases are TGTGCCTGGAGTGTAGGGGGAGAGGTACAGCATTTT.

The chain uses TRBV11-3 and TRBJ2-7; D is perhaps TRBD1 (6 bases). Germline values: CDR1 SGHNT, CDR2 YENEEA. The CDR3 sequence is 15 residues long. Trimming took 3 bases from V and 3 from J, leaving 15 bases between them. CDR3 sequence reads: CASSFSSGADYEQYF. The CDR3 DNA reads TGTGCCAGCAGCTTTTCGTCAGGGGCCGACTACGAGCAGTACTTC.

The V call is TRBV5-5, the J call TRBJ2-2, with D unresolved. Germline-derived CDR1 and CDR2 are SGHKS and YYEKEE (reference sequence). V was trimmed by 1 base and J by 5 bases, leaving 6 bases between them. This CDR3 contains 13 residues. The CDR3 sequence: CASSLRVTGELFF. DNA of the CDR3: TGTGCCAGCAGCTTGAGAGTGACCGGGGAGCTGTTTTTT.

The V gene is TRBV28, the J gene TRBJ2-2; 8 bases match TRBD1. This CDR3 is built from 15 residues. Germline V gene data show CDR1 as MDHEN and CDR2 as SYDVKM. Unmatched junction bases numbered 6, after V lost 8 bases and J lost 1 base. For the CDR3, the DNA is TGTGCCAGCTGGGCCGGGACAGGGAACACCGGGGAGCTGTTTTTT. Its translation is CASWAGTGNTGELFF.

The chain links TRBV9 to TRBJ2-1; D is unclear. The germline V gene encodes CDR1 SGDLS and CDR2 YYNGEE. The CDR3 has 15 residues. The V end lost 3 bases, the J end lost 4 bases, and 14 bases lay between the germline ends. Written as DNA, the CDR3 is TGTGCCAGCAGCGCGACCCTAACGGGTTACAATGAGCAGTTCTTC. This gives the protein CASSATLTGYNEQFF.

The DNA of the CDR3 is TGTGCCAGCAGCGTAGCCCCACAGCTTACCTATGGCTACACCTTC. Translating it yields CASSVAPQLTYGYTF. The chain uses TRBV9 and TRBJ1-2, with unresolved D. This CDR3 contains 15 residues. CDR1 and CDR2 from the germline V gene are SGDLS and YYNGEE. V was clipped by 0 bases and J by 4 bases, with 13 bases between them.